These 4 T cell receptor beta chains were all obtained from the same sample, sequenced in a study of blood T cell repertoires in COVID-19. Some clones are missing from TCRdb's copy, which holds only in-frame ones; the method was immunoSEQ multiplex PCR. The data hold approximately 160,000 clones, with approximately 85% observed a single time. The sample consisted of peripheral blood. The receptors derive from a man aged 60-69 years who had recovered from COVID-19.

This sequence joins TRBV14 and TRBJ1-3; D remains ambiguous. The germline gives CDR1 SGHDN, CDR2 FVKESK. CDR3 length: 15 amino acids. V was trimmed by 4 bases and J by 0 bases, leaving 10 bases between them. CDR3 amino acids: CASSPRRFSGNTIYF. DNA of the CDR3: TGTGCCAGCAGCCCCCGGAGGTTCTCTGGAAACACCATATATTTT.

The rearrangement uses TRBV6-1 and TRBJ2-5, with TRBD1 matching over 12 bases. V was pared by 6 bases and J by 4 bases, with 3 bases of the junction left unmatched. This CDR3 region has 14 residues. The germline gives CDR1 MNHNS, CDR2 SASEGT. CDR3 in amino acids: CASRGTGGVETQYF. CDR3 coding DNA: TGTGCCAGCAGGGGGACAGGGGGCGTAGAGACCCAGTACTTC.

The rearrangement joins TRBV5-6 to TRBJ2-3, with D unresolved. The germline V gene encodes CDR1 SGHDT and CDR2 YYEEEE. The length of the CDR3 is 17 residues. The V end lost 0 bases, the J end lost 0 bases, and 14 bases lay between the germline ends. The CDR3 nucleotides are TGTGCCAGCAGCTTGGGACACCCTCTCACTAGCACAGATACGCAGTATTTT. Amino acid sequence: CASSLGHPLTSTDTQYF.

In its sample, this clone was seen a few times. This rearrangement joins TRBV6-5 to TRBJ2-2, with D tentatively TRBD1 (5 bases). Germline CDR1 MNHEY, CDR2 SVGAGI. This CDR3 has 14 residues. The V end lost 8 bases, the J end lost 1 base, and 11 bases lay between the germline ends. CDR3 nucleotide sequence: TGTGCCAGCGCTTACAGGCAGAACACCGGGGAGCTGTTTTTT. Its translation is CASAYRQNTGELFF.